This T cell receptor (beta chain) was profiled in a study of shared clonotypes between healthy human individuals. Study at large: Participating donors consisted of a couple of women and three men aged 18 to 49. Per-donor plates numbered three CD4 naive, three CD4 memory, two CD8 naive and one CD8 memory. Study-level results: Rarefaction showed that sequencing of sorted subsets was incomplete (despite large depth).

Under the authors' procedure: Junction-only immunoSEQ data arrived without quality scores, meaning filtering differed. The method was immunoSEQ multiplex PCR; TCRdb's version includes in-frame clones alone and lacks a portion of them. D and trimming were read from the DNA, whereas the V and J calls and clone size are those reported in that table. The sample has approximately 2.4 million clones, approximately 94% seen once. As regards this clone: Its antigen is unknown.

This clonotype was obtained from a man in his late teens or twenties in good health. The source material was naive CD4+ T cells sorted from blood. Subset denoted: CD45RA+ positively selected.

The CDR3 DNA follows: TGTGCCTGGAGTCCAACCTGGACAGGTTCCGGAAACACCATATATTTT. This codes for CAWSPTWTGSGNTIYF. The chain carries TRBV30 and TRBJ1-3; TRBD1 matches 7 bases. The CDR3 length is 16 residues. J gave up 4 bases and V 2 bases, and 11 bases lay outside the gene matches. CDR1 and CDR2 from the germline V gene are GTSNPN and SVGIG (reference sequence).